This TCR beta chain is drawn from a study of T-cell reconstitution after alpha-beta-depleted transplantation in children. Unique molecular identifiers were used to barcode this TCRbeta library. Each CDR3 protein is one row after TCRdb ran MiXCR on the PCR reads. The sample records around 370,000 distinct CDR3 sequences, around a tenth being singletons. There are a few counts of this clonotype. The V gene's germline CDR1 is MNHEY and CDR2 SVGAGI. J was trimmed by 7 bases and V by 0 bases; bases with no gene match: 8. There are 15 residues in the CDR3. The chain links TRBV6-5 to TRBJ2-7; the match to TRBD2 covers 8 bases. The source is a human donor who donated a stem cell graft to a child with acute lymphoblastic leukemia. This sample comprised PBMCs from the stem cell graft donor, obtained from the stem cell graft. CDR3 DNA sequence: TGTGCCAGCAGTTACTCGATTGGTACGGGAGGGGAGCAGTACTTC. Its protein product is CASSYSIGTGGEQYF.